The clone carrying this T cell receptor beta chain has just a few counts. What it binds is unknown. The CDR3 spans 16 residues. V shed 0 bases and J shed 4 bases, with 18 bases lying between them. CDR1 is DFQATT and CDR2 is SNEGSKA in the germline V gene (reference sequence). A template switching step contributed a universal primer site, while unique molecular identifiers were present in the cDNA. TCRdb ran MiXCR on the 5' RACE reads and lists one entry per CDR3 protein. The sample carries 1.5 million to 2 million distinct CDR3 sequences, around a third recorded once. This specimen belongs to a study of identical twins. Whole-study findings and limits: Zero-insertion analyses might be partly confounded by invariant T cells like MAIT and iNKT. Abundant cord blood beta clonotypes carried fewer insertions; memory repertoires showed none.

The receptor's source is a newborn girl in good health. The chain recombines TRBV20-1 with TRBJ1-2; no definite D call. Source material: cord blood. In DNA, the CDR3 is TGCAGTGCTAGAGATTTTCAGAAGTGGAGCGCCTATGGCTACACCTTC. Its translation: CSARDFQKWSAYGYTF.